What follows are 30 T cell receptor beta chains derived from one specimen sequenced in a study of blood T cell repertoires in COVID-19. Measured with immunoSEQ multiplex PCR; TCRdb has only the in-frame clones, and not every one. The sample has 100,000 to 150,000 clones, over 70% seen once. Sequenced material: peripheral blood. The receptor set was obtained from a man aged 65 to 79 with acute or convalescent COVID-19.

V usage is TRBV12-5 and J usage is TRBJ1-5; possible D gene TRBD1, 6 bases. This CDR3 is built from 15 residues. CDR1 LGHNT and CDR2 FRNRAP come from the germline V gene. Between the trimmed V and J ends, which lost 6 bases and 0 bases, there was a span of 12 bases. The CDR3 bases are TGTGCTAGTGGCCTTACAGGGTATAGCAATCAGCCCCAGCATTTT. It codes for CASGLTGYSNQPQHF.

V is TRBV5-4 and J is TRBJ2-5; the D gene is possibly TRBD1 (6 bases). The CDR3 is 13 residues long. CDR1 and CDR2 (germline): SGHNT, YYREEE (reference sequence). V shed 2 bases and J shed 2 bases, with 7 bases lying between them. The DNA of the CDR3 is TGTGCCAGCAGCTTTGACAGGCAAGAGACCCAGTACTTC. Residues: CASSFDRQETQYF.

The DNA for the CDR3 is TGTGCCAGCAGTCCGTACCTGGCTAGCGGGGGGGCCGGTGAGCAGTTCTTC. It is translated as CASSPYLASGGAGEQFF. This chain uses TRBV6-6 with TRBJ2-1; 12 nucleotides agree with TRBD2. Germline values: CDR1 MNHNY, CDR2 SVGAGI (reference sequence). The CDR3 is 17 residues long. Trimming cost V 5 bases and J 9 bases; bases outside gene matches: 14.

The chain carries TRBV7-9 and TRBJ2-2; TRBD2 matches 7 bases. The CDR3 covers 15 residues. Germline CDR1 and CDR2: SEHNR and FQNEAQ (reference sequence). The junction had 3 bases not matched to a gene; V was cut back by 1 base and J by 4 bases. CDR3 nucleotide sequence: TGTGCCAGCAGCTTAGAGTCGGGAGGCACCGGGGAGCTGTTTTTT. It codes for CASSLESGGTGELFF.

The CDR3 nucleotides read TGTGCCAGCAGTTCCGGGGGACAGGGGCTGGAGACCCAGTACTTC. Its translation is CASSSGGQGLETQYF. The rearrangement links TRBV28 to TRBJ2-5; 10 nucleotides agree with TRBD1. CDR3 length: 15 residues. The germline gives CDR1 MDHEN, CDR2 SYDVKM. J gave up 5 bases and V 4 bases, and 7 bases lay outside the gene matches.

The J gene is TRBJ2-6, the V gene TRBV9; 7 bases are shared with TRBD2. The CDR3 has 16 amino acids. Germline V gives CDR1 SGDLS, CDR2 YYNGEE. V trimming: 3 bases; J trimming: 2 bases; junction bases outside the gene matches: 5. As DNA, the CDR3 is TGTGCCAGCAGCGCTGGGGGGAGGGCTGGGGCCAACGTCCTGACTTTC. Protein product: CASSAGGRAGANVLTF.

This rearrangement joins TRBV21-1 to TRBJ2-7; the DNA was not used to check the table's D call, TRBD2. TRBV21-1 is a known pseudogene. The CDR3 loop spans 16 amino acids. The CDR3 loop reads CASSKHQRGGLNEQYF. The CDR3 nucleotides are TGTGCCAGCAGCAAACATCAGCGGGGGGGCCTAAACGAGCAGTACTTC.

The V call is TRBV11-2, the J call TRBJ2-5; TRBD2 agrees at 7 bases. The junction had 8 bases not matched to a gene; V was cut back by 3 bases and J by 4 bases. The CDR3 extends over 15 amino acids. The germline gives CDR1 SGHAT, CDR2 FQNNGV. Here the CDR3 DNA reads TGTGCCAGCAGCTTGGGGTCTGGGGGGGGAGAGACCCAGTACTTC. Translation: CASSLGSGGGETQYF.

Only one count was recorded for this clone. Other DNA sequences of this sample code for an identical CDR3. The J gene is TRBJ1-1, the V gene TRBV5-1; D unclear. This CDR3 has 14 residues. V was pared by 0 bases and J by 1 base, with 7 bases between. The germline V gene has CDR1 SGHRS and CDR2 YFSETQ. CDR3 bases: TGCGCCAGCAGCTTGGCCGGTTCGAACACTGAAGCTTTCTTT. The encoded protein is CASSLAGSNTEAFF.

V usage is TRBV2 and J usage is TRBJ1-2, with a tentative D call TRBD1 (5 bases). V was cut by 1 base and J by 8 bases, with 8 bases left in between. The germline CDR1 and CDR2 sequences are SNHLY and FYNNEI. The CDR3 runs to 12 residues. Here the CDR3 DNA reads TGTGCCAGCAGTGAAGGGGGCAGAGGCTACACCTTC. Encoded protein: CASSEGGRGYTF.

The chain combines TRBV18 with TRBJ2-3, with a weak D call TRBD2 (6 bases). The CDR3 is 16 amino acids. Germline V lookup: CDR1 KGHSH, CDR2 LQKENI. Trimming left V 3 bases short and J 1 base short, with 14 bases between. The CDR3 spells CASSPPGRRGTDTQYF. The CDR3 coding sequence is TGTGCCAGCTCACCCCCAGGGAGGAGGGGCACAGATACGCAGTATTTT. Based on the CDR3 plus reference TRBV18 and TRBJ2-3, the full variable domain is NAGVMQNPRHLVRRRGQEARLRCSPMKGHSHVYWYRQLPEEGLKFMVYLQKENIIDESGMPKERFSAEFPKEGPSILRIQQVVRGDSAAYFCASSPPGRRGTDTQYFGPGTRLTVL.

This clone was observed a few times. The chain's CDR3 is CASHGGGTDTQYF. The CDR3 DNA sequence: TGTGCCAGTCACGGGGGGGGCACAGATACGCAGTATTTT. The chain uses TRBV5-4 and TRBJ2-3; 8 nucleotides agree with TRBD2. This CDR3 spans 13 amino acids. Unmatched junction bases numbered 3, after V lost 8 bases and J lost 1 base. The V gene's germline CDR1 is SGHNT and CDR2 YYREEE (reference sequence).

V usage is TRBV27 and J usage is TRBJ2-5; 9 positions agree with TRBD2. V trimming: 3 bases; J trimming: 0 bases; junction bases outside the gene matches: 5. From germline, CDR1 is MNHEY and CDR2 SMNVEV (reference sequence). This CDR3 is built from 16 residues. The CDR3 sequence is CASSFGRGGYQETQYF. Here the CDR3 DNA reads TGTGCCAGCAGTTTCGGGCGGGGGGGGTACCAAGAGACCCAGTACTTC.

This sequence joins TRBV11-3 and TRBJ2-3; 7 bases align to TRBD1. The V gene's germline CDR1 is SGHNT and CDR2 YENEEA. With V trimmed by 5 bases and J by 0 bases, 5 bases remained unmatched. There are 15 residues in the CDR3. The CDR3 protein is CASSRRQGSTDTQYF. The CDR3 coding sequence is TGTGCCAGCAGCCGTAGACAGGGCAGCACAGATACGCAGTATTTT.

CDR3: CASSFPTTGQAGGTQYF. The CDR3 bases are TGTGCCAGCAGTTTCCCGACCACGGGACAGGCAGGGGGTACGCAGTATTTT. The chain is built from TRBV6-2 or TRBV6-3 and TRBJ2-3; 8 positions agree with TRBD1. The germline V gene encodes CDR1 MNHEY and CDR2 SVGEGT. Trimming at V came to 4 bases and at J to 8 bases, leaving 17 bases not matched to a gene. CDR3 length equals 17 residues.

This rearrangement joins TRBV7-2 to TRBJ2-1; 7 nucleotides align to TRBD2. The CDR3 consists of 15 residues. CDR1 and CDR2 (germline): SGHTA, FQGNSA. The V segment lost 6 bases and the J segment 6 bases; nucleotides outside the gene matches: 11. The CDR3 DNA is TGTGCCAGCAGTTCGAGCGGGGTGAGTGTCAATGAGCAGTTCTTC. Its translation is CASSSSGVSVNEQFF. The full variable domain, its missing parts supplied by reference TRBV7-2 and TRBJ2-1, is GAGVSQSPSNKVTEKGKDVELRCDPISGHTALYWYRQSLGQGLEFLIYFQGNSAPDKSGLPSDRFSAERTGGSVSTLTIQRTQQEDSAVYLCASSSSGVSVNEQFFGPGTRLTVL.

This clone has a single count. This chain joins TRBV27 and TRBJ1-1, with 9 positions matching TRBD1. The germline gives CDR1 MNHEY, CDR2 SMNVEV (reference sequence). The CDR3 has 15 amino acids. The V segment lost 5 bases and the J segment 4 bases; nucleotides outside the gene matches: 8. CDR3 amino acids: CASSANRGRSTEAFF. The CDR3 DNA follows: TGTGCCAGCAGTGCAAACAGGGGGCGCAGCACTGAAGCTTTCTTT.

The count of this clone is one. The CDR3 nucleotides read TGTGCCAGTAACTTGCGGGGGGATGGGGAGCAGTTCTTC. Its translation is CASNLRGDGEQFF. The chain combines TRBV19 with TRBJ2-1; 8 nucleotides agree with TRBD2. The trim removed 7 bases at V and 10 bases at J, leaving 9 bases unmatched. In germline, CDR1 is LNHDA, CDR2 SQIVND (reference sequence). The CDR3 sequence is 13 residues long.

The rearrangement uses TRBV5-6 and TRBJ2-4, with D possibly being TRBD2 (5 bases). V lost 0 bases and J 7 bases, leaving 5 bases between the germline ends. Germline V gives CDR1 SGHDT, CDR2 YYEEEE. This CDR3 is built from 12 residues. CDR3: CASSLGGNIQYF. CDR3 DNA: TGTGCCAGCAGCTTGGGAGGGAACATTCAGTACTTC.

The genes are TRBV4-3 and TRBJ1-1; 8 bases match TRBD1. The J segment lost 0 bases and the V segment lost 3 bases, leaving 6 bases of the junction unmatched. This CDR3 has 16 residues. Germline values: CDR1 LGHNA, CDR2 YSLEER. CDR3: CASSQRTGLLNTEAFF. The DNA for the CDR3 is TGCGCCAGCAGCCAGCGGACAGGGCTATTGAACACTGAAGCTTTCTTT.

A single count supports this clone. V and J are TRBV9 and TRBJ1-2, with D possibly matching TRBD1 (6 bases). Deletions cut 3 bases from V and 7 bases from J, with 10 bases between. The CDR3 covers 12 residues. Germline lookup yields CDR1 SGDLS and CDR2 YYNGEE. The CDR3 sequence: CASSEGGSGYTF. DNA of the CDR3: TGTGCCAGCAGCGAAGGGGGATCTGGCTACACCTTC.

V and J are TRBV27 and TRBJ1-6; D possibly corresponds to TRBD1 (6 bases). V was shortened by 5 bases and J by 7 bases, with 15 bases between the two germline ends. The CDR3 contains 15 residues. Germline V gene lookup returns CDR1 MNHEY and CDR2 SMNVEV (reference sequence). CDR3 in amino acids: CASSQGYQGNSPLHF. The CDR3, as DNA: TGTGCCAGCAGTCAAGGGTACCAGGGGAATTCACCCCTCCACTTT.

This chain joins TRBV28 and TRBJ1-3; unclear D gene. Germline CDR1 and CDR2: MDHEN and SYDVKM. The CDR3 has 14 amino acids. The V end lost 5 bases, the J end lost 0 bases, and 8 bases lay between the germline ends. The CDR3 region is CASSEGNSGNTIYF. The DNA of the CDR3 is TGTGCCAGCAGTGAGGGAAACTCTGGAAACACCATATATTTT.

The chain combines TRBV7-2 with TRBJ2-4; D is ambiguous. The CDR3 length is 13 residues. Between the trimmed V and J ends, which lost 0 bases and 6 bases, there was a span of 6 bases. Germline lookup yields CDR1 SGHTA and CDR2 FQGNSA. The CDR3 DNA sequence: TGTGCCAGCAGCTTAGCGCCGGGAAACATTCAGTACTTC. Translation gives CASSLAPGNIQYF.

This clone was seen just once. This chain uses TRBV4-1 with TRBJ2-7; D may be TRBD2 (5 bases). Germline-derived CDR1 and CDR2 are MGHRA and YSYEKL. V was cut by 4 bases and J by 2 bases, with 6 bases left in between. The CDR3 contains 12 residues. The CDR3 region has the DNA TGCGCCAGCAGCCCGGGGACCTACGAGCAGTACTTC. This encodes CASSPGTYEQYF.

This clone was seen a few times. The chain couples TRBV3-1 (or the pseudogene TRBV3-2) to TRBJ2-2; TRBD1 matches at 7 bases. The CDR3 loop spans 15 amino acids. Looked up from germline, CDR1 is LGHDT and CDR2 is YNNKEL (reference sequence). V gave up 4 bases and J gave up 4 bases; unmatched junction bases: 6. The CDR3 nucleotides are TGTGCCAGCAGCCGTGAGGGGGCGGGCACCGGGGAGCTGTTTTTT. It translates to CASSREGAGTGELFF.

The gene calls are TRBV9 and TRBJ1-3, with 10 bases lining up with TRBD1. CDR1 and CDR2 from the germline V gene are SGDLS and YYNGEE. Trimming removed 3 bases from V and 4 bases from J; junction bases left unmatched: 4. CDR3 size: 15 residues. CDR3 coding DNA: TGTGCCAGCAGCGCAAGGGACAGGGGCGGAAACACCATATATTTT. Protein product: CASSARDRGGNTIYF.

The V and J genes are TRBV7-2 and TRBJ2-5, with 14 nucleotides matching TRBD2. With V trimmed by 0 bases and J by 4 bases, 1 base remained unmatched. The CDR3 contains 16 residues. Germline values: CDR1 SGHTA, CDR2 FQGNSA. CDR3 sequence reads: CASSLAGLAGAETQYF. The CDR3 DNA reads as TGTGCCAGCAGCTTAGCGGGACTAGCGGGGGCAGAGACCCAGTACTTC.

This clone occurred once. In nucleotides, the CDR3 is TGTGCCAGCAGCTTTGACAGGGACGACTACGAGCAGTACTTC. Protein sequence: CASSFDRDDYEQYF. The V and J genes are TRBV5-4 and TRBJ2-7; 7 bases map to TRBD1. The V and J ends lost 2 bases and 3 bases, in that order; junction bases with no gene match: 5. The CDR3 totals 14 residues. CDR1 is SGHNT and CDR2 is YYREEE in the germline V gene (reference sequence).

V usage is TRBV5-4 and J usage is TRBJ2-7, with 7 bases fitting TRBD2. J lost 0 bases, V lost 4 bases, and 1 base had no gene match. This CDR3 has 13 residues. Germline V CDR1 and CDR2: SGHNT, YYREEE (reference sequence). The CDR3 spells CASSGGVSYEQYF. Written as DNA, the CDR3 is TGTGCCAGCAGCGGGGGGGTCTCCTACGAGCAGTACTTC.